The 31 T cell receptor beta chains below were found in one sample sequenced in a study of Ad26.COV2.S vaccination and SARS-CoV-2 variants. Libraries were prepared by immunoSEQ multiplex PCR; TCRdb keeps only in-frame clonotypes and omits some of them. Of approximately 90,000 clones listed, around 82% are singletons. This material consisted of peripheral blood, taken after recovery from COVID-19. The receptors originated from a human donor who had recovered from COVID-19.

The V call is TRBV12-5, the J call TRBJ2-3; a possible D gene is TRBD2 (5 bases). The V and J ends lost 6 bases and 1 base respectively, with 11 bases between them. The V gene's germline CDR1 is LGHNT and CDR2 FRNRAP. The CDR3 has 14 residues. The CDR3 is CASGQGLGTDTQYF. As DNA, the CDR3 is TGTGCTAGTGGGCAAGGACTTGGCACAGATACGCAGTATTTT.

The V and J genes are TRBV5-6 and TRBJ2-2; TRBD1 is a possible D gene (5 bases). The germline V and J ends were trimmed by 0 bases and 0 bases, with 18 bases remaining between them. The length of the CDR3 is 19 residues. The V gene's germline CDR1 is SGHDT and CDR2 YYEEEE. The DNA of the CDR3 is TGTGCCAGCAGCTTGGCCAACTTCAGGGCCCACGCGAACACCGGGGAGCTGTTTTTT. Residues: CASSLANFRAHANTGELFF.

The chain links TRBV2 to TRBJ1-1; TRBD1 is a possible D gene (6 bases). CDR3 length: 13 amino acids. V was trimmed by 6 bases and J by 0 bases, leaving 8 bases between them. Germline V gene sequence: CDR1 SNHLY, CDR2 FYNNEI. The CDR3 nucleotides are TGTGCCAGCAGCGGACAGATGAACACTGAAGCTTTCTTT. Protein: CASSGQMNTEAFF.

This clone was counted a single time. The chain joins TRBV29-1 to TRBJ2-1; TRBD2 aligns across 7 bases. From germline, CDR1 is SQVTM and CDR2 ANQGSEA. Trimming removed 3 bases from V and 2 bases from J; junction bases left unmatched: 1. CDR3 length: 13 amino acids. The CDR3 coding sequence is TGCAGCGTTGAGGGGACTACCTACAATGAGCAGTTCTTC. As protein: CSVEGTTYNEQFF.

V usage is TRBV9 and J usage is TRBJ1-6; D ambiguous. Germline CDR1 reads SGDLS; CDR2 reads YYNGEE. The CDR3 extends over 15 amino acids. Trimming took 3 bases from V and 9 from J, leaving 16 bases between them. The CDR3 DNA is TGTGCCAGCAGCGCCGAAGCGACCCTAATTTCACCCCTCCACTTT. Protein product: CASSAEATLISPLHF.

The chain uses TRBV11-2 and TRBJ1-3, with 7 nucleotides matching TRBD1. Germline CDR1 is SGHAT and CDR2 is FQNNGV. The V segment lost 2 bases and the J segment 6 bases; nucleotides outside the gene matches: 4. This CDR3 has 14 residues. The chain's CDR3 is CASSLSGGVNTIYF. CDR3 nucleotides: TGTGCCAGCAGCTTATCAGGGGGAGTAAACACCATATATTTT.

This chain uses TRBV6-2 or TRBV6-3 with TRBJ2-7; D ambiguous. V shed 5 bases and J shed 0 bases, with 11 bases lying between them. Germline CDR1 MNHEY, CDR2 SVGEGT. The CDR3 runs 14 residues. The CDR3 spells CASSTDSISYEQYF. CDR3 sequence (DNA): TGTGCCAGCAGTACCGACTCCATCTCCTACGAGCAGTACTTC.

As for this clone: This CDR3 is also generated by other DNA sequences in the sample. The CDR3 nucleotides are TGCGCCAGCAGCCCCGGCAGCTCCTACAATGAGCAGTTCTTC. It translates to CASSPGSSYNEQFF. The J gene is TRBJ2-1, the V gene TRBV4-3; D unclear. The CDR3 sequence is 14 residues long. The ends were cut back, 4 bases at V and 0 bases at J, with 7 bases in the middle. CDR1 is LGHNA and CDR2 is YSLEER in the germline V gene.

The chain combines TRBV9 with TRBJ1-2, with 12 bases identical to TRBD1. This CDR3 is 17 amino acids long. The V gene's germline CDR1 is SGDLS and CDR2 YYNGEE. After removal of 4 bases from V and 7 bases from J, the junction contained 14 bases not matched to a gene. CDR3 sequence (DNA): TGTGCCAGCAGCCCCCGACCTCCGGGACAGGGGGCTGGTGGCTACACCTTC. Translating gives CASSPRPPGQGAGGYTF.

CDR3 amino acids: CASSRTGRTDTQYF. The CDR3 nucleotides read TGTGCCAGCAGCCGAACAGGGAGAACAGATACGCAGTATTTT. The chain recombines TRBV5-5 with TRBJ2-3; D is perhaps TRBD1 (6 bases). The V gene lost 4 bases and the J gene lost 3 bases, with 12 bases spanning the gap. Germline V gene lookup returns CDR1 SGHKS and CDR2 YYEKEE (reference sequence). This CDR3 spans 14 amino acids.

This clone was observed a single time. The V and J genes are TRBV10-3 and TRBJ2-5; 7 positions agree with TRBD1. Unmatched junction bases numbered 7, after V lost 4 bases and J lost 5 bases. Looked up from germline, CDR1 is ENHRY and CDR2 is SYGVKD. This CDR3 spans 14 amino acids. CDR3 bases: TGTGCCATCAGTGCTGACAGGGCTAGGGAGACCCAGTACTTC. It translates to CAISADRARETQYF.

The V and J genes are TRBV3-1 (or the pseudogene TRBV3-2) and TRBJ2-1; D possibly corresponds to TRBD1 (6 bases). The CDR3 runs 15 residues. The germline V gene encodes CDR1 LGHDT and CDR2 YNNKEL (reference sequence). V was pared by 5 bases and J by 0 bases, with 11 bases between. The CDR3 DNA reads TGTGCCAGCAGCACTAAGACAGGCTCCTACAATGAGCAGTTCTTC. Its translation is CASSTKTGSYNEQFF.

This clone was seen once. This chain uses TRBV7-9 with TRBJ2-7; 10 nucleotides align to TRBD1. Looked up from germline, CDR1 is SEHNR and CDR2 is FQNEAQ (reference sequence). The CDR3 covers 15 residues. Trimming took 5 bases from V and 2 from J; bases not matched to a gene: 6. This CDR3 is CASSASGTGAYEQYF. DNA for the CDR3: TGTGCCAGCAGCGCATCCGGGACAGGGGCCTACGAGCAGTACTTC.

The rearrangement joins TRBV11-3 to TRBJ2-7; 8 bases match TRBD1. Germline trimming cut 6 bases from V and 2 bases from J; bases unmatched to any gene: 9. From germline, CDR1 is SGHNT and CDR2 YENEEA. This CDR3 is 15 amino acids long. For the CDR3, the DNA is TGTGCCAGCAGACAAGGACAGGGAGTCACCTACGAGCAGTACTTC. This gives the protein CASRQGQGVTYEQYF.

The rearrangement joins TRBV5-1 to TRBJ2-2, with D possibly called TRBD1 or TRBD2 (5 bases each). Germline CDR1 is SGHRS and CDR2 is YFSETQ. The germline V and J ends were trimmed by 4 bases and 2 bases, with 18 bases remaining between them. The CDR3 is made up of 17 amino acids. This chain's CDR3 is CASSHKSGTGNTGELFF. For the CDR3, the DNA is TGCGCCAGCAGCCATAAATCGGGGACGGGAAACACCGGGGAGCTGTTTTTT.

This clone was counted between two and nine times. The rearrangement uses TRBV5-5 and TRBJ1-2; 7 nucleotides line up with TRBD1. The CDR3 spans 14 residues. Germline values: CDR1 SGHKS, CDR2 YYEKEE (reference sequence). V was pared by 4 bases and J by 2 bases, with 5 bases of the junction left unmatched. CDR3 sequence: CASSRTGSNYGYTF. CDR3 sequence (DNA): TGTGCCAGCAGCCGGACAGGCTCGAACTATGGCTACACCTTC.

The CDR3 DNA reads TGTGCCAGCTCACCACTCCCTAGCGGGAGTGAGCAGTACTTC. Its translation: CASSPLPSGSEQYF. This rearrangement joins TRBV18 to TRBJ2-7, with 10 bases matching TRBD2. Trimming removed 1 base from V and 7 bases from J; junction bases left unmatched: 4. The CDR3 has 14 amino acids. The germline gives CDR1 KGHSH, CDR2 LQKENI.

CDR3 protein: CASSIQPDRLSSEEQYF. For the CDR3, the DNA is TGTGCCAGCAGCATCCAACCCGACAGACTATCCTCGGAGGAGCAGTACTTC. V and J are TRBV21-1 and TRBJ2-7. TRBV21-1 is noted as a pseudogene. CDR3 length: 17 amino acids.

The chain is built from TRBV6-1 and TRBJ1-2, with D possibly TRBD1 on 6 matching bases. The V gene's germline CDR1 is MNHNS and CDR2 SASEGT. The CDR3 is 14 residues long. Deletions cut 2 bases from V and 8 bases from J, with 15 bases between. The CDR3 DNA reads as TGTGCCAGCAGTGAACGAGTAACAGGGCCCGGCTACACCTTC. Protein product: CASSERVTGPGYTF.

This rearrangement joins TRBV12-3 or TRBV12-4 to TRBJ2-2; D not resolved. V shed 1 base and J shed 4 bases, with 4 bases lying between them. This CDR3 contains 13 residues. CDR3 in amino acids: CASSLGSTGELFF. The CDR3 DNA sequence: TGTGCCAGCAGTTTAGGCTCCACCGGGGAGCTGTTTTTT.

This clone was observed a few times. The chain employs TRBV14 and TRBJ2-1; TRBD2 matches at 7 bases. Germline CDR1 reads SGHDN; CDR2 reads FVKESK. This CDR3 comprises 16 residues. Trimming cost V 2 bases and J 0 bases; bases outside gene matches: 4. The DNA of the CDR3 is TGTGCCAGCAGCCAACGACTAGCAGGCTCCTACAATGAGCAGTTCTTC. Amino acid sequence: CASSQRLAGSYNEQFF.

The J gene is TRBJ1-1, the V gene TRBV4-3; D call uncertain. Trimming shortened V by 1 base and J by 4 bases, and 7 bases separated the two germline ends. The CDR3 runs 13 residues. Germline V CDR1 and CDR2: LGHNA, YSLEER. CDR3 nucleotide sequence: TGCGCCAGCAGCCAAGGTGGGGTCACTGAAGCTTTCTTT. This encodes CASSQGGVTEAFF.

The rearrangement joins TRBV29-1 to TRBJ2-7; D ambiguous. This CDR3 has 15 amino acids. CDR1 and CDR2 (germline): SQVTM, ANQGSEA. Trimming stripped 4 bases from V and 0 bases from J, with 16 bases between. CDR3 coding DNA: TGCAGCGTTGTCGACGCGAGGAGAAGCTCCTACGAGCAGTACTTC. Amino acids: CSVVDARRSSYEQYF.

This clone was seen just once. This chain uses TRBV7-2 with TRBJ2-1, with TRBD2 identical over 13 bases. Germline-derived CDR1 and CDR2 are SGHTA and FQGNSA. V lost 1 base and J lost 8; bases outside the gene matches: 5. There are 16 residues in the CDR3. This CDR3 is CASSLGGLAGVDEQFF. CDR3 sequence (DNA): TGTGCCAGCAGCTTAGGAGGACTAGCGGGAGTAGATGAGCAGTTCTTC.

The chain recombines TRBV19 with TRBJ2-4, with no clear D. This CDR3 is 12 amino acids long. Germline assignment: CDR1 LNHDA and CDR2 SQIVND (reference sequence). The V end was cut by 8 bases, the J end by 5 bases, with 10 bases between. CDR3 sequence reads: CASLGPENIQYF. In DNA form, the CDR3 reads TGTGCCAGTCTGGGTCCGGAAAACATTCAGTACTTC.

The rearrangement links TRBV7-3 to TRBJ2-3, with D perhaps being TRBD1 or TRBD2 (5 bases each). Trimming left V 0 bases short and J 6 bases short, with 13 bases between. The CDR3 runs to 15 residues. CDR1 and CDR2 (germline): SGHTA, FQGTGA. The CDR3 reads CASSLTASEGDTQYF. CDR3 nucleotide sequence: TGTGCCAGCAGCTTAACCGCCAGTGAGGGGGATACGCAGTATTTT.

V gene TRBV4-3 combines with J gene TRBJ2-2; TRBD2 agrees at 10 bases. The V and J ends lost 1 base and 4 bases, in that order; junction bases with no gene match: 9. CDR3 length: 18 residues. Germline CDR1 is LGHNA and CDR2 is YSLEER. This chain's CDR3 is CASSQALAGVGPTGELFF. CDR3 nucleotide sequence: TGCGCCAGCAGCCAAGCGCTAGCGGGAGTCGGGCCCACCGGGGAGCTGTTTTTT.

The chain has TRBV10-2 and TRBJ2-7, with no clear D. Germline CDR1 reads WSHSY; CDR2 reads SAAADI. The V end lost 3 bases, the J end lost 2 bases, and 8 bases lay between the germline ends. The CDR3 contains 13 residues. The CDR3: CASSDAPAYEQYF. The DNA for the CDR3 is TGCGCCAGCAGTGACGCGCCAGCCTACGAGCAGTACTTC.

This CDR3 reads CASSPGQFNEKLFF. CDR3 coding DNA: TGCGCCAGCAGCCCTGGACAGTTTAATGAAAAACTGTTTTTT. The V gene is TRBV4-1, the J gene TRBJ1-4, with TRBD1 as a possible D gene (6 bases). Trimming took off 4 bases at V and 4 bases at J, with 10 bases between the two ends. Germline V lookup: CDR1 MGHRA, CDR2 YSYEKL. The CDR3 extends over 14 amino acids.

The V and J genes are TRBV6-2 or TRBV6-3 and TRBJ2-1; tentatively, D is TRBD2 (6 bases). The V end was cut by 0 bases, the J end by 6 bases, with 12 bases between. CDR3 length: 15 amino acids. Germline V gene lookup returns CDR1 MNHEY and CDR2 SVGEGT. CDR3 residues: CASSYSSLASNEQFF. The CDR3 nucleotides read TGTGCCAGCAGTTACTCATCACTAGCTAGCAATGAGCAGTTCTTC.

This sequence joins TRBV5-1 and TRBJ2-7; 7 bases line up with TRBD1. The CDR3 runs to 16 residues. Trimming cost V 2 bases and J 0 bases; bases outside gene matches: 8. CDR1 is SGHRS, CDR2 YFSETQ, per germline. The CDR3, as DNA: TGCGCCAGCAGCTTCCCCCACGGGACAGTCTCCTACGAGCAGTACTTC. Its protein product is CASSFPHGTVSYEQYF.